The T cell receptor (beta chain) described here comes from a study of T cell changes during pregnancy in multiple sclerosis. The CDR3 loop spans 10 amino acids. The table lists this clone with a few counts. TCRdb's table, derived via immunoSEQ multiplex PCR, lists solely in-frame clones and lacks some. Here the sample spans fewer than 55,000 clones, 88% being singletons. J is TRBJ2-7 and V is TRBV21-1; the table assigns TRBD2, which was not confirmed against the DNA. TRBV21-1 is described as a pseudogene. The sequence was collected from a female donor in good health, enrolled as a control in a pregnancy study. The starting material was CD8+ T cells from peripheral blood mononuclear cells, obtained after pregnancy. In nucleotides, the CDR3 is TGTGCCAGCACGGGCTACGAGCAGTACTTC. It specifies CASTGYEQYF.